This TCR beta chain was documented in a study of cytomegalovirus exposure and HLA in healthy donors. The CDR3 is 13 amino acids. Germline-derived CDR1 and CDR2 are MDHEN and SYDVKM. Trimming stripped 5 bases from V and 12 bases from J, with 19 bases between. PCR was performed using 60 Vbeta and 13 Jbeta primers. The method was immunoSEQ multiplex PCR; TCRdb's version includes in-frame clones alone and lacks a portion of them. Of about 60,000 clones detected, around 87% appear once; the ten largest clones hold approximately 1.4%. The chain uses TRBV28 and TRBJ1-2; tentatively, D is TRBD1 (5 bases). Sequenced sample: PBMCs. This sequence originates from a young man in good health and CMV-seronegative. CDR3 loop: CASSPWAGWENTF. CDR3 nucleotide sequence: TGTGCCAGCAGTCCCTGGGCAGGGTGGGAAAACACCTTC.